The 28 T cell receptor beta chains below come from one sample, sequenced in a study of T cell responses to AZD1222 COVID-19 vaccine. TCRdb keeps only in-frame clones here, not all; method: immunoSEQ multiplex PCR. Of approximately 150,000 clones in the sample, over 90% are singletons; the top ten hold 5% to 5.5%. The sequencing used peripheral blood, collected on day 0 of AZD1222 vaccination. The receptors stem from an adult in good health.

This sequence joins TRBV5-4 and TRBJ2-2; D remains ambiguous. The germline V gene encodes CDR1 SGHNT and CDR2 YYREEE (reference sequence). Trimming left V 1 base short and J 4 bases short, with 2 bases between. The CDR3 has 12 amino acids. CDR3 loop: CASSLSTGELFF. In DNA, the CDR3 is TGTGCCAGCAGCTTGAGCACCGGGGAGCTGTTTTTT.

The chain carries TRBV7-9 and TRBJ1-1; tentatively, D is TRBD1 (5 bases). The CDR3 contains 14 residues. CDR1 SEHNR and CDR2 FQNEAQ come from the germline V gene (reference sequence). The germline V and J ends were trimmed by 2 bases and 7 bases, with 14 bases remaining between them. This CDR3 reads CASSLPQGSVEAFF. For the CDR3, the DNA is TGTGCCAGCAGCTTACCCCAGGGCAGCGTTGAAGCTTTCTTT.

The J gene is TRBJ2-3, the V gene TRBV5-1, with TRBD1 as a possible D gene (6 bases). Trimming took off 3 bases at V and 3 bases at J, with 14 bases between the two ends. In germline, CDR1 is SGHRS, CDR2 YFSETQ. The CDR3 runs to 15 residues. CDR3: CASSSNRVVTDTQYF. CDR3 DNA: TGCGCCAGCAGCTCGAACAGGGTTGTAACAGATACGCAGTATTTT. Variable domain in full (rest from reference TRBV5-1 and TRBJ2-3): KAGVTQTPRYLIKTRGQQVTLSCSPISGHRSVSWYQQTPGQGLQFLFEYFSETQRNKGNFPGRFSGRQFSNSRSEMNVSTLELGDSALYLCASSSNRVVTDTQYFGPGTRLTVL.

This chain links TRBV3-1 (or the pseudogene TRBV3-2) with TRBJ1-1; D perhaps matches TRBD1 (5 bases). The CDR3 runs 14 residues. Between the trimmed V and J ends, which lost 3 bases and 2 bases, there was a span of 10 bases. The germline CDR1 and CDR2 sequences are LGHDT and YNNKEL (reference sequence). CDR3 sequence (DNA): TGTGCCAGCAGCCACACCGACAGCAACACTGAAGCTTTCTTT. It translates to CASSHTDSNTEAFF.

The J gene is TRBJ2-1, the V gene TRBV11-1; D not certain. CDR3 size: 12 residues. The V gene's germline CDR1 is SGHAT and CDR2 FQDESV (reference sequence). V was trimmed by 1 base and J by 8 bases, leaving 6 bases between them. CDR3 loop: CASSLGRDEQFF. DNA of the CDR3: TGTGCCAGCAGCTTAGGTCGGGATGAGCAGTTCTTC.

The chain has TRBV4-1 and TRBJ1-1, with TRBD1 matching 8 bases. V trimming: 0 bases; J trimming: 0 bases; junction bases outside the gene matches: 3. Germline CDR1 is MGHRA and CDR2 is YSYEKL. The CDR3 has 16 residues. CDR3 protein: CASSQETGGMNTEAFF. Written as DNA, the CDR3 is TGCGCCAGCAGCCAAGAAACAGGGGGGATGAACACTGAAGCTTTCTTT.

The chain has TRBV19 and TRBJ2-7; 12 nucleotides line up with TRBD2. Germline assignment: CDR1 LNHDA and CDR2 SQIVND (reference sequence). V trimming: 6 bases; J trimming: 3 bases; junction bases outside the gene matches: 6. This CDR3 is 15 amino acids long. The DNA for the CDR3 is TGTGCCAGTAGGCGACTAGCGGGAGATAACTACGAGCAGTACTTC. Its translation: CASRRLAGDNYEQYF.

This clone was found once. This chain uses TRBV24-1 with TRBJ2-2; 9 nucleotides agree with TRBD2. Germline V gene data show CDR1 as KGHDR and CDR2 as SFDVKD. V lost 2 bases, J lost 6 bases, and 9 bases stayed unmatched. The CDR3 is made up of 17 amino acids. The CDR3 DNA sequence: TGTGCCACCAGTGATTCTTCTAGCGGGAAAGTCTCCGGGGAGCTGTTTTTT. Protein: CATSDSSSGKVSGELFF.

The rearrangement uses TRBV5-1 and TRBJ1-1, with a tentative D call TRBD1 (6 bases). Germline values: CDR1 SGHRS, CDR2 YFSETQ. The CDR3 is 13 residues long. Deletions cut 0 bases from V and 14 bases from J, with 17 bases between. The CDR3 protein is CASSLGATGLRFF. CDR3 nucleotides: TGCGCCAGCAGCTTGGGGGCTACAGGGCTGAGATTCTTT.

CDR3 sequence reads: CASSVGASGGPGELFF. As DNA, the CDR3 is TGTGCCAGCAGCGTAGGTGCTAGCGGGGGGCCCGGGGAGCTGTTTTTT. The V and J genes are TRBV9 and TRBJ2-2; 11 positions match TRBD2. Looked up from germline, CDR1 is SGDLS and CDR2 is YYNGEE. V lost 0 bases, J lost 6 bases, and 4 bases stayed unmatched. CDR3 size: 16 residues. Full variable domain (missing parts from reference TRBV9 and TRBJ2-2): DSGVTQTPKHLITATGQRVTLRCSPRSGDLSVYWYQQSLDQGLQFLIQYYNGEERAKGNILERFSAQQFPDLHSELNLSSLELGDSALYFCASSVGASGGPGELFFGEGSRLTVL.

Concerning this clone itself: This sample also contains other DNA sequences that code for the same CDR3. The chain recombines TRBV5-1 with TRBJ1-1; D call uncertain. V lost 0 bases and J lost 2, with 5 bases in between. Germline values: CDR1 SGHRS, CDR2 YFSETQ. The CDR3 consists of 13 residues. The CDR3 is CASSLGLNTEAFF. The CDR3 coding sequence is TGCGCCAGCAGCTTGGGTCTTAACACTGAAGCTTTCTTT.

This rearrangement joins TRBV28 to TRBJ1-1, with D perhaps matching TRBD1 (5 bases). The CDR3 runs to 16 residues. The V end was cut by 3 bases, the J end by 3 bases, with 17 bases between. Germline V gives CDR1 MDHEN, CDR2 SYDVKM. The CDR3 DNA is TGTGCCAGCAGTTTGAAGGGCAGCGGGGGGGACACTGAAGCTTTCTTT. Its protein product is CASSLKGSGGDTEAFF.

In DNA, the CDR3 is TGTGCCAGCGGGGTTTATGGCTACACCTTC. It is translated as CASGVYGYTF. The rearrangement uses TRBV28 and TRBJ1-2; no definite D call. The CDR3 sequence is 10 residues long. Germline assignment: CDR1 MDHEN and CDR2 SYDVKM. Trimming left V 8 bases short and J 5 bases short, with 6 bases between.

The V gene is TRBV19, the J gene TRBJ1-2; 8 bases line up with TRBD1. Germline V gene data show CDR1 as LNHDA and CDR2 as SQIVND (reference sequence). The CDR3 is 13 amino acids. V dropped 5 bases and J dropped 7; count of bases not matched to a gene: 6. Here the CDR3 reads CASSGQGGVGYTF. The CDR3 DNA reads TGTGCCAGTAGTGGACAGGGTGGCGTTGGCTACACCTTC.

The CDR3 DNA follows: TGTGCCAGCTCACCAGGGACAGGGTACAATGAGCAGTTCTTC. Residues: CASSPGTGYNEQFF. The J gene is TRBJ2-1, the V gene TRBV18; 9 bases agree with TRBD1. The CDR3 loop spans 14 amino acids. Germline V gives CDR1 KGHSH, CDR2 LQKENI. Germline trimming cut 2 bases from V and 4 bases from J; bases unmatched to any gene: 0.

The rearrangement joins TRBV2 to TRBJ1-3; no reliable D call. This CDR3 region has 16 residues. Trimming pared 3 bases from V and 0 bases from J, leaving 12 bases between. From germline, CDR1 is SNHLY and CDR2 FYNNEI. CDR3 protein: CASSDAGRFSGNTIYF. The CDR3 nucleotides read TGTGCCAGCAGTGATGCTGGCAGGTTCTCTGGAAACACCATATATTTT.

The rearrangement links TRBV5-1 to TRBJ1-2; 12 positions match TRBD1. The CDR3 sequence is 17 residues long. The germline V gene has CDR1 SGHRS and CDR2 YFSETQ. Trimming at V came to 0 bases and at J to 1 base, leaving 4 bases not matched to a gene. CDR3 nucleotide sequence: TGCGCCAGCAGCTTGGTGGGACAGGGGGCGAGTAACTATGGCTACACCTTC. Protein sequence: CASSLVGQGASNYGYTF.

This rearrangement joins TRBV4-3 to TRBJ2-1; 9 positions match TRBD2. Trimming removed 2 bases from V and 9 bases from J; junction bases left unmatched: 11. Germline CDR1 and CDR2: LGHNA and YSLEER. The CDR3 extends over 16 amino acids. CDR3 amino acids: CASSQSIAGVSGEQFF. CDR3 DNA sequence: TGCGCCAGCAGCCAATCGATAGCGGGAGTTTCAGGTGAGCAGTTCTTC.

This chain joins TRBV19 and TRBJ1-5; the D is unclear. Germline CDR1 LNHDA, CDR2 SQIVND (reference sequence). There are 16 residues in the CDR3. With 4 bases removed from V and 0 bases from J, the gap between germline ends came to 13 bases. The CDR3 protein is CASSNEEGYSNQPQHF. DNA for the CDR3: TGTGCCAGTAGTAACGAGGAAGGGTATAGCAATCAGCCCCAGCATTTT.

V is TRBV5-1 and J is TRBJ2-7; 7 bases line up with TRBD1. J lost 2 bases, V lost 0 bases, and 8 bases had no gene match. CDR1 is SGHRS and CDR2 is YFSETQ in the germline V gene. The CDR3 loop spans 16 amino acids. The CDR3 bases are TGCGCCAGCAGCTTGGAACGGGCAGGGGGAACCTACGAGCAGTACTTC. Residues: CASSLERAGGTYEQYF.

The count of this clone is one. The chain is built from TRBV6-2 or TRBV6-3 and TRBJ2-1, with 10 bases identical to TRBD2. From germline, CDR1 is MNHEY and CDR2 SVGEGT. Unmatched junction bases numbered 8, after V lost 5 bases and J lost 7 bases. The length of the CDR3 is 15 residues. CDR3 sequence: CASSALAGAGNEQFF. The CDR3 bases are TGTGCCAGCAGTGCGCTAGCGGGGGCTGGGAATGAGCAGTTCTTC.

The chain combines TRBV7-2 with TRBJ2-7, with 7 bases that match TRBD1. Germline CDR1 and CDR2: SGHTA and FQGNSA. This CDR3 comprises 15 residues. V lost 1 base to trimming and J lost 3 bases; unmatched junction nucleotides: 6. The CDR3 reads CASSLVPGQNYEQYF. The CDR3 DNA is TGTGCCAGCAGCTTAGTACCGGGACAGAACTACGAGCAGTACTTC.

The V gene is TRBV7-3, the J gene TRBJ2-5, with D possibly being TRBD1 or TRBD2 (7 bases each). Trimming removed 5 bases at V and 3 bases at J, with 10 bases between. CDR1 and CDR2 from the germline V gene are SGHTA and FQGTGA. The CDR3 consists of 13 residues. For the CDR3, the DNA is TGTGCCAGCAGCCCAGGGGGGGAAGAGACCCAGTACTTC. Its protein product is CASSPGGEETQYF.

The chain has TRBV6-6 and TRBJ1-2, with unresolved D. The length of the CDR3 is 14 residues. Germline V gene lookup returns CDR1 MNHNY and CDR2 SVGAGI (reference sequence). Trimming stripped 0 bases from V and 5 bases from J, with 10 bases between. The CDR3 DNA reads as TGTGCCAGCAGTTACTCACGGGGTCCTTATGGCTACACCTTC. Its protein is CASSYSRGPYGYTF.

The rearrangement uses TRBV27 and TRBJ2-5; 7 bases line up with TRBD1. CDR3 length equals 14 residues. Germline CDR1 reads MNHEY; CDR2 reads SMNVEV (reference sequence). Trimming removed 6 bases from V and 5 bases from J; junction bases left unmatched: 9. In nucleotides, the CDR3 is TGTGCCAGCAGCCCACAGGGGTACTGGGAGACCCAGTACTTC. It specifies CASSPQGYWETQYF.

The chain employs TRBV5-4 and TRBJ2-2, with 9 bases identical to TRBD1. V shed 3 bases, J shed 5 bases, and the junction held 14 bases outside the gene matches. The CDR3 sequence is 18 residues long. Per germline, CDR1 SGHNT and CDR2 YYREEE (reference sequence). The CDR3 reads CASSSKTGTGIGTGELFF. CDR3 nucleotides: TGTGCCAGCAGCTCGAAAACCGGGACAGGGATCGGGACCGGGGAGCTGTTTTTT.

The table lists this clone with a count of one. The DNA for the CDR3 is TGCGCCAGCAGCTTGGCCGGGGGTCCTGAGCAGTTCTTC. It yields the protein CASSLAGGPEQFF. V gene TRBV5-1 combines with J gene TRBJ2-1, with D perhaps matching TRBD2 (6 bases). Germline CDR1 SGHRS, CDR2 YFSETQ. This CDR3 comprises 13 residues. The V gene lost 0 bases and the J gene lost 9 bases, with 10 bases spanning the gap.

The chain carries TRBV5-1 and TRBJ1-1; D remains unclear. V was shortened by 0 bases and J by 1 base, with 7 bases between the two germline ends. From germline, CDR1 is SGHRS and CDR2 YFSETQ. The CDR3 consists of 14 residues. The CDR3 is CASSLGARNTEAFF. In DNA form, the CDR3 reads TGCGCCAGCAGCTTGGGGGCCAGGAACACTGAAGCTTTCTTT.